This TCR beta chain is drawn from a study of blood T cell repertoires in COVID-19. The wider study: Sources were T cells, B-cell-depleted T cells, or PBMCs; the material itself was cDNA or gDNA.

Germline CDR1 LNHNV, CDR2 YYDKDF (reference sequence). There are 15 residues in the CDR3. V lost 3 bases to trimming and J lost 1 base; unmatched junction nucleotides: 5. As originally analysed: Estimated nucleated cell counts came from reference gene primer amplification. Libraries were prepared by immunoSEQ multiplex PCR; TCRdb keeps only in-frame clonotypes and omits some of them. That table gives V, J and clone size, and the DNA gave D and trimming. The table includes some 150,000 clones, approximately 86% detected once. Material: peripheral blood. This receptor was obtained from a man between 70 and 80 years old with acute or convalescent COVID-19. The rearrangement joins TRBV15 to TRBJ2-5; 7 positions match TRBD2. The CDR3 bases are TGTGCCACCAGCAGGGGAGGGACGGTCCAAGAGACCCAGTACTTC. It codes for CATSRGGTVQETQYF.